This passage covers 25 T cell receptor beta chains from one sample sequenced in a study of blood T cell repertoires in COVID-19 (TCRdb year 2020). Receptor libraries were prepared by the immunoSEQ multiplex PCR assay. Sourced from immuneACCESS, this table was stored by TCRdb with only in-frame sequences that have V and J called. A share of the clones is absent; for the studies checked, an unresolved V gene accounts for under half, and the remainder has no known explanation. Counted in this sample were fewer than 350,000 clones; roughly 90% of them appeared once. The ten largest clonotypes hold 1.7% of the sample. Sequencing was performed on PBMCs or T cells enriched from blood (not recorded which). The receptor set was obtained from a woman aged 18-29 years with acute COVID-19.

The chain couples TRBV27 to TRBJ2-7; 7 bases align to TRBD1. CDR3 length: 13 residues. J lost 6 bases, V lost 2 bases, and 4 bases had no gene match. Germline V gene lookup returns CDR1 MNHEY and CDR2 SMNVEV (reference sequence). This chain's CDR3 is CASSLGPGGEQYF. CDR3 coding DNA: TGTGCCAGCAGTTTAGGCCCAGGGGGCGAGCAGTACTTC.

The chain couples TRBV9 to TRBJ2-3; TRBD2 aligns across 14 bases. CDR1 SGDLS and CDR2 YYNGEE come from the germline V gene. With 4 bases clipped from V and 2 bases from J, the junction kept 15 bases outside the gene matches. The CDR3 covers 20 residues. The CDR3 protein is CASSYPTGTSGRTPTDTQYF. CDR3 DNA sequence: TGTGCCAGCAGCTATCCTACCGGGACTAGCGGGAGAACCCCCACAGATACGCAGTATTTT.

In DNA, the CDR3 is TGTGCCAGCAGTTACTCGCGGGGGAGGGACACTGAAGCTTTCTTT. The encoded protein is CASSYSRGRDTEAFF. The chain is built from TRBV6-5 and TRBJ1-1; the D gene is possibly TRBD1 (5 bases). The CDR3 runs 15 residues. Trimming cost V 0 bases and J 3 bases, with 11 bases left between them. Germline V lookup: CDR1 MNHEY, CDR2 SVGAGI.

The V gene is TRBV5-1, the J gene TRBJ2-4, with unresolved D. V was cut by 5 bases and J by 1 base, with 13 bases left in between. This CDR3 region has 15 residues. CDR1 and CDR2 (germline): SGHRS, YFSETQ. The CDR3 loop is CASSDLIGAKNIQYF. CDR3 nucleotides: TGCGCCAGCAGTGACCTAATCGGGGCCAAAAACATTCAGTACTTC. The full variable domain, in which reference TRBV5-1 and TRBJ2-4 provide the parts outside the CDR3, is KAGVTQTPRYLIKTRGQQVTLSCSPISGHRSVSWYQQTPGQGLQFLFEYFSETQRNKGNFPGRFSGRQFSNSRSEMNVSTLELGDSALYLCASSDLIGAKNIQYFGAGTRLSVL.

The chain combines TRBV29-1 with TRBJ2-2; 8 bases agree with TRBD1. V shed 2 bases and J 4 bases; nucleotides not matched to a gene: 3. Germline CDR1 SQVTM, CDR2 ANQGSEA. This CDR3 spans 14 amino acids. The CDR3 DNA follows: TGCAGCGTTGAAAGCAGGGGGCTCACCGGGGAGCTGTTTTTT. Translation gives CSVESRGLTGELFF.

This clone was recorded once. This rearrangement joins TRBV27 to TRBJ2-7; 8 bases are a match to TRBD1. The junction had 1 base not matched to a gene; V was cut back by 6 bases and J by 3 bases. Germline V lookup: CDR1 MNHEY, CDR2 SMNVEV (reference sequence). The CDR3 totals 12 residues. The CDR3 coding sequence is TGTGCCAGCAGAGGACAGGGCTACGAGCAGTACTTC. This encodes CASRGQGYEQYF.

The chain joins TRBV24-1 to TRBJ1-5, with D possibly being TRBD1 (5 bases). Trimming stripped 9 bases from V and 1 base from J, with 12 bases between. Per the germline V gene, CDR1 is KGHDR and CDR2 is SFDVKD. The CDR3 totals 14 residues. The CDR3 region is CATHAGGSNQPQHF. The DNA for the CDR3 is TGTGCCACCCATGCGGGGGGGAGCAATCAGCCCCAGCATTTT.

The chain recombines TRBV28 with TRBJ2-7, with TRBD2 matching over 9 bases. V trimming: 5 bases; J trimming: 5 bases; junction bases outside the gene matches: 7. Germline CDR1 is MDHEN and CDR2 is SYDVKM. This CDR3 is built from 14 residues. The DNA for the CDR3 is TGTGCCAGCAGTCAATTAGCGGGAGTCAACGAGCAGTACTTC. Amino acid sequence: CASSQLAGVNEQYF.

The chain recombines TRBV28 with TRBJ1-6, with D maybe TRBD1 (5 bases). Germline CDR1 MDHEN, CDR2 SYDVKM. CDR3 length: 15 amino acids. V dropped 6 bases and J dropped 3 bases, with 12 bases sitting between them. The CDR3 loop is CASRRGHLYNSPLHF. The CDR3 coding sequence is TGTGCCAGCAGGCGTGGACACCTCTATAATTCACCCCTCCACTTT.

The V call is TRBV27, the J call TRBJ2-1; 7 positions agree with TRBD1. The germline CDR1 and CDR2 sequences are MNHEY and SMNVEV (reference sequence). Trimming cost V 7 bases and J 5 bases; bases outside gene matches: 8. The CDR3 is made up of 14 amino acids. The CDR3 loop reads CASNNPGQNNEQFF. CDR3 nucleotides: TGTGCCAGCAATAACCCGGGACAGAACAATGAGCAGTTCTTC.

The chain couples TRBV5-1 to TRBJ1-4; TRBD1 might be the D (5 bases). Germline CDR1 SGHRS, CDR2 YFSETQ. V was clipped by 4 bases and J by 2 bases, with 12 bases between them. The CDR3 is 15 amino acids. CDR3 nucleotide sequence: TGCGCCAGCAGCCCGTCGGGGGGGACTAATGAAAAACTGTTTTTT. Its translation: CASSPSGGTNEKLFF. Using reference TRBV5-1 and TRBJ1-4 for the parts outside the CDR3, the full variable domain is KAGVTQTPRYLIKTRGQQVTLSCSPISGHRSVSWYQQTPGQGLQFLFEYFSETQRNKGNFPGRFSGRQFSNSRSEMNVSTLELGDSALYLCASSPSGGTNEKLFFGSGTQLSVL.

The chain uses TRBV4-1 and TRBJ2-4; D is undetermined. Germline V gene sequence: CDR1 MGHRA, CDR2 YSYEKL. The V end was cut by 4 bases, the J end by 0 bases, with 10 bases between. There are 15 residues in the CDR3. CDR3 DNA: TGCGCCAGCAGCCGAATTGAACTAGCCAAAAACATTCAGTACTTC. It codes for CASSRIELAKNIQYF.

The chain employs TRBV19 and TRBJ2-2; tentatively, D is TRBD2 (6 bases). The CDR3 has 17 residues. Trimming left V 3 bases short and J 1 base short, with 15 bases between. Germline assignment: CDR1 LNHDA and CDR2 SQIVND (reference sequence). CDR3 bases: TGTGCCAGTAGTATCCCCTTTAGCGGAGGGAACACCGGGGAGCTGTTTTTT. As protein: CASSIPFSGGNTGELFF. Using reference TRBV19 and TRBJ2-2 for the parts outside the CDR3, the full variable domain is DGGITQSPKYLFRKEGQNVTLSCEQNLNHDAMYWYRQDPGQGLRLIYYSQIVNDFQKGDIAEGYSVSREKKESFPLTVTSAQKNPTAFYLCASSIPFSGGNTGELFFGEGSRLTVL.

This clone was counted once. The V call is TRBV30, the J call TRBJ2-2; a possible D gene is TRBD2 (5 bases). CDR3 length equals 14 residues. Trimming shortened V by 4 bases and J by 1 base, and 10 bases separated the two germline ends. The germline V gene has CDR1 GTSNPN and CDR2 SVGIG (reference sequence). The CDR3 nucleotides read TGTGCCTGGAAAGGAGGACGGAACACCGGGGAGCTGTTTTTT. It codes for CAWKGGRNTGELFF.

The chain links TRBV2 to TRBJ1-5; TRBD1 matches 7 bases. This CDR3 region has 15 residues. Trimming at V came to 2 bases and at J to 2 bases, leaving 3 bases not matched to a gene. Germline loops: CDR1 SNHLY, CDR2 FYNNEI. CDR3 sequence reads: CASSESGQGNQPQHF. In DNA form, the CDR3 reads TGTGCCAGCAGTGAATCCGGACAGGGCAATCAGCCCCAGCATTTT. The entire variable domain, with the rest obtained from reference TRBV2 and TRBJ1-5, is as follows: EPEVTQTPSHQVTQMGQEVILRCVPISNHLYFYWYRQILGQKVEFLVSFYNNEISEKSEIFDDQFSVERPDGSNFTLKIRSTKLEDSAMYFCASSESGQGNQPQHFGDGTRLSIL.

V is TRBV6-4 and J is TRBJ2-1, with 7 bases matching TRBD1. Looked up from germline, CDR1 is MRHNA and CDR2 is SNTAGT. The trim removed 0 bases at V and 5 bases at J, leaving 7 bases unmatched. The CDR3 contains 16 residues. CDR3 loop: CASSDSPGDSNNEQFF. As DNA, the CDR3 is TGTGCCAGCAGTGACTCCCCCGGGGACAGCAACAATGAGCAGTTCTTC.

The chain recombines TRBV5-1 with TRBJ1-6, with 9 bases fitting TRBD1. The V gene's germline CDR1 is SGHRS and CDR2 YFSETQ. J was trimmed by 5 bases and V by 0 bases; bases with no gene match: 0. This CDR3 has 15 residues. CDR3 nucleotides: TGCGCCAGCAGCTTGGACAGGGGGCATAATTCACCCCTCCACTTT. Protein product: CASSLDRGHNSPLHF.

The CDR3 coding sequence is TGTGCCAGCAGCTTAGACAGGGGCCCTAACTATGGCTACACCTTC. The encoded protein is CASSLDRGPNYGYTF. The gene calls are TRBV7-8 and TRBJ1-2, with TRBD1 matching 7 bases. This CDR3 is built from 15 residues. Germline lookup yields CDR1 SGHVS and CDR2 FQNEAQ. V was pared by 1 base and J by 0 bases, with 2 bases of the junction left unmatched.

The chain carries TRBV6-5 and TRBJ2-1; 12 bases fit TRBD2. The ends lost 9 bases at V and 4 bases at J; junction bases unmatched: 4. CDR1 is MNHEY, CDR2 SVGAGI, per germline. The CDR3 length is 14 residues. The CDR3 nucleotides are TGTGCCAGTCCCGGACTAGCGGGGTACAATGAGCAGTTCTTC. This gives the protein CASPGLAGYNEQFF.

The V call is TRBV7-6, the J call TRBJ2-7, with TRBD1 matching 8 bases. J gave up 3 bases and V 3 bases, and 7 bases lay outside the gene matches. Looked up from germline, CDR1 is SGHVS and CDR2 is FNYEAQ. The CDR3 is made up of 15 amino acids. In DNA, the CDR3 is TGTGCCAGCAGCTTCGGACAGGGAGGAGACTACGAGCAGTACTTC. Its protein is CASSFGQGGDYEQYF.

The J gene is TRBJ2-7, the V gene TRBV28, with D unresolved. V lost 6 bases to trimming and J lost 3 bases, with 6 bases between them. The length of the CDR3 is 11 residues. Germline V gene lookup returns CDR1 MDHEN and CDR2 SYDVKM. The CDR3 is CASRLDYEQYF. The CDR3 bases are TGTGCCAGCAGACTTGACTACGAGCAGTACTTC.

The genes are TRBV6-2 or TRBV6-3 and TRBJ1-4; tentatively, D is TRBD1 (6 bases). Germline V lookup: CDR1 MNHEY, CDR2 SVGEGT. CDR3 size: 15 residues. V lost 2 bases and J lost 7, with 14 bases in between. The CDR3 is CASSYRHRVGEKLFF. The CDR3 DNA is TGTGCCAGCAGTTACAGGCACAGGGTGGGTGAAAAACTGTTTTTT.

The chain recombines TRBV5-1 with TRBJ2-5; 10 positions match TRBD2. The length of the CDR3 is 14 residues. The trim removed 4 bases at V and 1 base at J, leaving 1 base unmatched. Germline-derived CDR1 and CDR2 are SGHRS and YFSETQ. The DNA of the CDR3 is TGCGCCAGCAGCCGGACTAGCGGCCAAGAGACCCAGTACTTC. Protein sequence: CASSRTSGQETQYF. Full variable domain (remainder filled in from reference TRBV5-1 and TRBJ2-5): KAGVTQTPRYLIKTRGQQVTLSCSPISGHRSVSWYQQTPGQGLQFLFEYFSETQRNKGNFPGRFSGRQFSNSRSEMNVSTLELGDSALYLCASSRTSGQETQYFGPGTRLLVL.

This clone showed up just once. The V call is TRBV25-1, the J call TRBJ2-7; D perhaps matches TRBD1 (5 bases). Germline CDR1 and CDR2: MGHDK and SYGVNS. The CDR3 covers 14 residues. The V gene lost 0 bases and the J gene lost 0 bases, with 6 bases spanning the gap. The CDR3 region is CASSEYGASYEQYF. The CDR3 region has the DNA TGTGCCAGCAGTGAATATGGGGCCTCCTACGAGCAGTACTTC.

The chain couples TRBV4-1 to TRBJ2-5; D is undetermined. This CDR3 region has 12 residues. The germline CDR1 and CDR2 sequences are MGHRA and YSYEKL. The V and J ends lost 2 bases and 7 bases respectively, with 8 bases between them. CDR3 nucleotide sequence: TGCGCCAGCAGCCAAACCTTCGGGACCCAGTACTTC. Its translation: CASSQTFGTQYF.